The clone carrying this T cell receptor (beta chain) was seen only once. Its antigen is unknown. Individual cDNA molecules were tagged with unique molecular identifiers. TCRdb reanalysed the 5' RACE reads using MiXCR and keeps one entry per CDR3 protein. The repertoire holds about 110,000 distinct CDR3 sequences, with 11% as singletons. These data come from a study of early T cells in non-severe SARS-CoV-2 infection. Study overall: Chains were not paired, and sequencing was done on bulk RNA from unsorted whole blood.

Germline CDR1 and CDR2: MNHEY and SVGEGT. The CDR3 extends over 15 amino acids. V dropped 6 bases and J dropped 2; count of bases not matched to a gene: 7. The study's findings and limits: VDJdb-based matching was biased toward anti-spike CD8 responses and missed private and CD4 specificities.

J is TRBJ2-5 and V is TRBV6-2 or TRBV6-3; 9 positions match TRBD2. Sequences were obtained from whole blood. The source is an adult who was a healthcare worker with PCR-confirmed SARS-CoV-2 infection or an uninfected control (not recorded which). The CDR3 DNA reads as TGTGCCAGCAGACACCGACTAGCGGTACAAGAGACCCAGTACTTC. This encodes CASRHRLAVQETQYF.